Listed below are T cell receptor beta chains from one sample, sequenced in a study of control samples from healthy donors and cancer patients. The data were produced by immunoSEQ multiplex PCR, yet TCRdb's version contains in-frame clones alone and is incomplete. The sample yields about 98,000 clones, 79% seen once. Sequencing used blood. Source of these receptors: a woman younger than 45 in good health. Each CDR3 is given with its conserved first and last residue. D genes are given only for firm matches. Expanded clones are given a class, and other clones once, few, many or no size at all.

clone_size	d_call	cdr3_length	j_call	v_call	cdr3_aa	cdr3_nt
once	.	16	TRBJ2-5	TRBV3-1/TRBV3-2	CASSQRRTLLQETQYF	TGTGCCAGCAGCCAAAGACGGACTCTTCTCCAAGAGACCCAGTACTTC
.	.	12	TRBJ2-3	TRBV5-1	CASSLVRDTQYF	TGCGCCAGCAGCTTGGTTCGAGATACGCAGTATTTT
.	TRBD2	18	TRBJ2-6	TRBV5-6	CASSLVASGGSGANVLTF	TGTGCCAGCAGCTTGGTCGCTAGCGGGGGCTCTGGGGCCAACGTCCTGACTTTC
.	TRBD1	14	TRBJ1-1	TRBV5-1	CASSLGQGTGAAFF	TGCGCCAGCAGCTTGGGACAGGGAACTGGGGCAGCTTTCTTT
.	.	15	TRBJ1-3	TRBV3-1/TRBV3-2	CASSQVWSAGNTIYF	TGTGCCAGCAGCCAAGTATGGAGCGCTGGAAACACCATATATTTT
.	.	12	TRBJ1-1	TRBV12-3/TRBV12-4	CASSFEGMRAFF	TGTGCCAGCAGTTTCGAGGGTATGCGAGCTTTCTTT
.	TRBD1	15	TRBJ1-1	TRBV5-6	CASFRATGLNTEAFF	TGTGCCAGCTTCCGAGCGACAGGGTTGAACACTGAAGCTTTCTTT
.	.	17	TRBJ2-7	TRBV21-1	CASSLGLAVPYSYEQYF	TGTGCCAGCAGCTTGGGACTAGCGGTGCCGTACTCCTACGAGCAGTACTTC
.	TRBD1	17	TRBJ1-5	TRBV11-3	CASSLDPGTGVYQPQHF	TGTGCCAGCAGCTTAGATCCGGGGACAGGGGTGTATCAGCCCCAGCATTTT
once	.	13	TRBJ2-2	TRBV12-3/TRBV12-4	CASSLGGSGELFF	TGTGCCAGCAGTTTAGGCGGCTCCGGGGAGCTGTTTTTT
once	TRBD2	15	TRBJ2-7	TRBV7-2	CASSNSGGRSYEQYF	TGTGCCAGCAGCAACAGCGGGGGCCGCTCCTACGAGCAGTACTTC
.	.	17	TRBJ2-3	TRBV5-6	CASSHTIRADGGDTQYF	TGTGCCAGCAGCCACACTATCCGAGCAGATGGGGGAGATACGCAGTATTTT
.	.	16	TRBJ2-5	TRBV5-1	CASSFGVFAQVETQYF	TGCGCCAGCAGCTTTGGTGTGTTCGCCCAGGTGGAGACCCAGTACTTC
few	.	13	TRBJ1-1	TRBV13	CASSFRLNTEAFF	TGTGCCAGCAGCTTCAGGCTGAACACTGAAGCTTTCTTT
.	.	14	TRBJ1-1	TRBV19	CASKGLAGVTEAFF	TGTGCCAGTAAGGGACTTGCCGGGGTCACTGAAGCTTTCTTT
.	TRBD1	15	TRBJ2-3	TRBV30	CAWSAPGQGTDTQYF	TGTGCCTGGAGTGCCCCGGGACAGGGTACCGATACGCAGTATTTT
.	.	14	TRBJ1-6	TRBV19	CASSSRDNNSPLHF	TGTGCCAGTAGTTCCCGGGACAATAATTCACCCCTCCACTTT
.	TRBD1	14	TRBJ2-7	TRBV7-2	CASSSHGTAYEQYF	TGTGCCAGCAGCTCACATGGGACAGCCTACGAGCAGTACTTC
.	TRBD2	17	TRBJ2-7	TRBV6-2/TRBV6-3	CASSRLLRAGSSYEQYF	TGTGCCAGCAGCAGACTCCTCAGAGCGGGGAGCTCCTACGAGCAGTACTTC
.	TRBD1	13	TRBJ1-1	TRBV30	CAWRDRIDTEAFF	TGTGCCTGGAGGGACAGGATCGACACTGAAGCTTTCTTT
.	.	13	TRBJ1-2	TRBV29-1	CSVEEAREGGYTF	TGCAGCGTTGAAGAGGCGAGGGAGGGAGGCTACACCTTC
.	TRBD1	17	TRBJ1-2	TRBV7-9	CASSSPPGQGASYGYTF	TGTGCCAGCAGCTCCCCCCCGGGACAGGGGGCGTCCTATGGCTACACCTTC
few	.	13	TRBJ1-2	TRBV2	CASISGATYGYTF	TGTGCCAGTATTTCGGGGGCGACCTATGGCTACACCTTC
.	TRBD1	15	TRBJ2-7	TRBV6-4	CASSLRTGGNYEQYF	TGTGCCAGCAGCCTCCGGACAGGGGGTAACTACGAGCAGTACTTC
.	TRBD1	15	TRBJ1-1	TRBV7-2	CASSTDRGPNTEAFF	TGTGCCAGCAGCACGGACAGGGGGCCCAACACTGAAGCTTTCTTT
.	.	13	TRBJ1-2	TRBV6-2/TRBV6-3	CASSLERDYGYTF	TGTGCCAGCAGTCTCGAGCGCGACTATGGCTACACCTTC
.	.	15	TRBJ2-1	TRBV19	CASSHRGPFNNEQFF	TGTGCCAGTAGCCACCGAGGCCCCTTCAACAATGAGCAGTTCTTC
.	.	15	TRBJ1-4	TRBV19	CASNPSGVPNEKLFF	TGTGCCAGTAACCCCTCGGGAGTGCCTAATGAAAAACTGTTTTTT
.	.	13	TRBJ2-7	TRBV6-2/TRBV6-3	CASSYSIYYEQYF	TGTGCCAGCAGTTACTCGATCTACTACGAGCAGTACTTC
.	.	16	TRBJ2-3	TRBV14	CASSHRQDSTTDTQYF	TGTGCCAGCAGCCATCGACAGGATTCAACCACAGATACGCAGTATTTT
.	TRBD1	13	TRBJ2-7	TRBV6-5	CASGPSGGYEQYF	TGTGCCAGTGGGCCCTCAGGGGGCTACGAGCAGTACTTC
few	.	13	TRBJ1-1	TRBV5-5	CASSLEDNTEAFF	TGTGCCAGCAGCTTAGAGGATAACACTGAAGCTTTCTTT
.	TRBD1	15	TRBJ1-2	TRBV5-1	CASSLPGTGNYGYTF	TGCGCCAGCAGCTTGCCCGGGACAGGGAACTATGGCTACACCTTC
.	.	15	TRBJ1-2	TRBV4-3	CASSQGGWARHNATF	TGCGCCAGCAGCCAAGGGGGGTGGGCCAGGCACAACGCCACCTTC
.	TRBD1	17	TRBJ2-2	TRBV14	CASSQVVRTGGTGELFF	TGTGCCAGCAGCCAAGTAGTGCGGACAGGGGGCACCGGGGAGCTGTTTTTT
.	.	14	TRBJ2-7	TRBV2	CASSGDISSYEQYF	TGTGCCAGCAGTGGGGATATTAGCTCCTACGAGCAGTACTTC
once	TRBD1	15	TRBJ1-2	TRBV18	CASSPAQGAFYGYTF	TGTGCCAGCTCACCAGCTCAGGGGGCCTTCTATGGCTACACCTTC
once	.	14	TRBJ1-4	TRBV27	CASSFQGSREKLFF	TGTGCCAGCAGTTTTCAGGGAAGTAGAGAAAAACTGTTTTTT
few	TRBD1	14	TRBJ1-3	TRBV5-6	CASSPRGPGNTIYF	TGTGCCAGCAGCCCAAGGGGGCCTGGAAACACCATATATTTT
.	.	13	TRBJ2-7	TRBV20-1	CSASDQSSYEQYF	TGCAGTGCTAGTGATCAGAGCTCCTACGAGCAGTACTTC
.	.	13	TRBJ1-5	TRBV7-9	CASSFQENQPQHF	TGTGCCAGCAGCTTTCAGGAGAATCAGCCCCAGCATTTT
.	.	15	TRBJ2-3	TRBV7-7	CASSLGGSRTDTQYF	TGTGCCAGCAGCTTAGGGGGCTCGCGGACAGATACGCAGTATTTT
once	TRBD2	14	TRBJ2-1	TRBV29-1	CSALAGGPGNEQFF	TGCAGCGCCCTAGCGGGGGGGCCTGGGAATGAGCAGTTCTTC
once	TRBD1	15	TRBJ2-5	TRBV27	CASSLRQGAQETQYF	TGTGCCAGCAGTTTACGACAGGGGGCCCAAGAGACCCAGTACTTC
.	TRBD2	14	TRBJ2-1	TRBV30	CAWSGVVAGAREFF	TGTGCCTGGAGCGGGGTGGTAGCGGGGGCCCGGGAGTTCTTC